This T cell receptor (beta chain) came from a study of blood T cell repertoires in COVID-19. Sequencing used immunoSEQ multiplex PCR; TCRdb keeps in-frame clones, though not all of them. The sample lists about 57,000 clones; 88% were seen once. CDR1 is LGHDT, CDR2 YNNKEL, per germline (reference sequence). CDR3 length equals 15 residues. Deletions cut 6 bases from V and 0 bases from J, with 15 bases between. This sequence originates from a human donor in a cohort sampled during active COVID-19. The chain is built from TRBV3-1 (or the pseudogene TRBV3-2) and TRBJ2-7, with D unresolved. Sequenced: peripheral blood. The CDR3 nucleotides read TGTGCCAGCAGTCCAGCGATCACATCCTCCTACGAGCAGTACTTC. Amino acid sequence: CASSPAITSSYEQYF.